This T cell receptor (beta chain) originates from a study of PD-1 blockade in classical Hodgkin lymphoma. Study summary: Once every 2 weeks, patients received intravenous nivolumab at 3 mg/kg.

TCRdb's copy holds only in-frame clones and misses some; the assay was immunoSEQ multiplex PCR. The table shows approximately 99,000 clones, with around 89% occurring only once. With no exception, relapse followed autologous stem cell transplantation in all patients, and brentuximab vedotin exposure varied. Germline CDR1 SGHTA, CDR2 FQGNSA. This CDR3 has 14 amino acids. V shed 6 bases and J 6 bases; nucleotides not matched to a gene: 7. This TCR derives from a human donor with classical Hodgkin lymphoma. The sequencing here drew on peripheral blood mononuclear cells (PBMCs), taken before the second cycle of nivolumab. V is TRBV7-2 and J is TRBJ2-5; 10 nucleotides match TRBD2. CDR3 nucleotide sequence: TGTGCCAGCAGGCGCGGGACTAGCGTGCAGACCCAGTACTTC. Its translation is CASRRGTSVQTQYF.